The TCR beta chain described here comes from a study of Graves' ophthalmopathy and Graves' hyperthyroidism. This clonotype appeared a few times. An end of the junction differs from the germline gene, which may be a read error. The authors amplified TCR beta CDR3 regions, and they did so from RNA transcripts for repertoire sequencing. An initial RT-PCR round employing HTBI primers preceded a second-round multiplex PCR. A single record per CDR3 protein comes from TCRdb applying MiXCR to the multiplex PCR reads. The table shows about 740,000 distinct CDR3 sequences, with 35% to 50% occurring only once. The CDR3 is made up of 13 amino acids. CDR1 and CDR2 (germline): ENHRY, SYGVKD. Fresh peripheral blood, around 9.8 ml, was the PBMC source.

Sequencing input: peripheral blood. This TCR came from an adult man with Graves' ophthalmopathy. The J gene is TRBJ1-2, the V gene TRBV10-3, with no clear D. Here the CDR3 DNA reads TGTGCCAGCAGTTATCCGGACAACTATGGCTACACCTTC. It codes for CASSYPDNYGYTF.